This TCR beta chain was captured in a study of CD8 T cells in ankylosing spondylitis. Study results and caveats: Ankylosing spondylitis blood seemed to carry a telltale TCR beta motif made of roughly 8 highly homologous variants. Matched ankylosing spondylitis synovial fluid reportedly showed significant enrichment of disease-linked clones.

Scientists made TCR beta libraries using quantitative 5'-RACE with molecular barcodes. Via MiXCR, TCRdb re-called the 5' RACE reads, giving one row per CDR3 protein. This sample yields 400,000 or so distinct CDR3 sequences, of which roughly 27% are seen a single time; roughly 0.8% belongs to the top ten. In germline, CDR1 is LGHDT, CDR2 YNNKEL (reference sequence). This CDR3 contains 12 residues. The V end was cut by 3 bases, the J end by 5 bases, with 4 bases between. This clonotype was seen ten or more times. The antigen is unknown. Sample: blood, either unsorted or a sorted T cell fraction (not recorded which). This TCR derives from a male donor with ankylosing spondylitis. The V gene is TRBV3-1, the J gene TRBJ2-2; D remains unclear. The CDR3 reads CASSQVTGELFF. In DNA, the CDR3 is TGTGCCAGCAGCCAGGTTACCGGGGAGCTGTTTTTT.